This T cell receptor (beta chain) was captured in a study of blood T cell repertoires in COVID-19. For the study at large: Both acute and convalescent COVID-19 samples were obtained from the United States, Italy and Spain. T cells, B-cell-depleted T cells, or PBMCs provided the cDNA or gDNA that served as material.

CDR1 and CDR2 (germline): MNHEY, SMNVEV (reference sequence). The CDR3 loop spans 14 amino acids. Trimming took 6 bases from V and 4 from J, leaving 14 bases between them. Per the original data handling: Amplification with reference gene primers provided the estimates of nucleated cell counts. This table comes from immunoSEQ multiplex PCR, and its TCRdb copy is limited to in-frame clones, with some not included. The V and J calls and clone size are taken from that table; D and trimming were inferred from the DNA. The repertoire has tens of thousands of clones, approximately 83% of them found once; the top ten carry around 50%.

The chain combines TRBV27 with TRBJ2-3, with a possible D match to TRBD2 (6 bases). The clonotype was recovered from a man aged 65-85 years with acute or convalescent COVID-19. Specimen: peripheral blood. CDR3 in DNA: TGTGCCAGCAGCCTGTCCTGGGGGGCAGATACGCAGTATTTT. Protein product: CASSLSWGADTQYF.